This TCR beta chain originates from a study of EBV T-cell therapy then PD-1 blockade in nasopharyngeal carcinoma. Treatment given: AdE1-LMPpoly-expanded autologous EBV-specific T-cell therapy followed by anti-PD-1 nivolumab. Sequenced by immunoSEQ multiplex PCR; TCRdb stores in-frame clones only, minus some. The repertoire includes fewer than 25,000 clones, 84% of them detected once, and over 25% sits in the top ten. The CDR3 sequence is 14 residues long. CDR1 and CDR2 (germline): MDHEN, SYDVKM. Trimming left V 6 bases short and J 2 bases short, with 13 bases between. This clone has more than one count but fewer than ten. Its antigen is not known.

The chain couples TRBV28 to TRBJ2-5; D might be TRBD2 (6 bases). The sequence was collected from a man aged 35 to 55 with nasopharyngeal carcinoma. Specimen: CD8+ T cells from blood, collected at approximately day 61 from a patient whose treatment included autologous EBV-specific T cells and nivolumab. The CDR3 reads CASRPGLSQETQYF. The CDR3 DNA reads as TGTGCCAGCAGGCCGGGACTTTCTCAAGAGACCCAGTACTTC. The full variable domain, completed using reference TRBV28 and TRBJ2-5, is DVKVTQSSRYLVKRTGEKVFLECVQDMDHENMFWYRQDPGLGLRLIYFSYDVKMKEKGDIPEGYSVSREKKERFSLILESASTNQTSMYLCASRPGLSQETQYFGPGTRLLVL.